A selection of T cell receptor beta chains follows, all from one sample in a study of blood T cell repertoires in COVID-19. Profiling relied on immunoSEQ multiplex PCR, and the TCRdb table lists in-frame clones only, not all of them. This table has some 330,000 clones, 80% to 85% appearing once. Source material: PBMCs or T cells enriched from blood (not recorded which). The receptors here all came from a woman aged 50 to 65 who had recovered from COVID-19. Each CDR3 is given with its conserved first and last residue. The D gene is left open where the match is weak. Size is omitted from some rows. Given values are once, few, many or a class for expanded clones.

v_gene	j_gene	d_gene	abundance	len	CDR3aa	CDR3nt
TRBV2	TRBJ1-1	TRBD1	-	12	CASGTQGQEAFF	TGTGCCAGCGGAACCCAGGGACAGGAAGCTTTCTTT
TRBV6-5	TRBJ1-5	-	-	12	CASTHFGQPQHF	TGTGCCAGCACCCATTTCGGTCAGCCCCAGCATTTT
TRBV6-5	TRBJ1-1	-	-	12	CASNRVNTEAFF	TGTGCCAGCAATAGAGTCAACACTGAAGCTTTCTTT
TRBV7-3	TRBJ1-1	-	-	13	CASSSQAGTEAFF	TGTGCCAGCAGCTCACAGGCAGGGACTGAAGCTTTCTTT
TRBV7-2	TRBJ1-6	-	-	16	CASSFRAGGENSPLHF	TGTGCCAGCAGCTTCAGGGCAGGAGGGGAGAATTCACCCCTCCACTTT
TRBV18	TRBJ2-7	TRBD1	once	12	CASSLDRGEQYF	TGTGCCAGCTCACTAGACAGGGGGGAGCAGTACTTC
TRBV19	TRBJ2-5	TRBD1	-	15	CASSNNNRGGETQYF	TGTGCCAGTAGTAATAACAACAGGGGCGGAGAGACCCAGTACTTC
TRBV7-9	TRBJ1-2	TRBD1	-	14	CASGLGQGREGYTF	TGTGCCAGCGGACTAGGACAGGGGCGCGAGGGCTACACCTTC
TRBV4-3	TRBJ1-2	TRBD1	once	16	CASSQDETGPTYGYTF	TGCGCCAGCAGCCAAGATGAGACAGGGCCCACCTATGGCTACACCTTC
TRBV27	TRBJ1-6	-	-	16	CASSFTSSSYNSPLHF	TGTGCCAGCAGTTTCACCTCGAGCTCCTATAATTCACCCCTCCACTTT
TRBV29-1	TRBJ1-2	-	-	12	CSVESGVYGYTF	TGCAGCGTTGAGTCGGGAGTCTATGGCTACACCTTC
TRBV2	TRBJ1-1	-	-	12	CASKGAYTEAFF	TGTGCCAGCAAGGGAGCCTACACTGAAGCTTTCTTT
TRBV19	TRBJ1-2	TRBD1	-	15	CATHNGDRGHSGYTF	TGTGCCACCCATAATGGGGACAGGGGGCATAGTGGCTACACCTTC
TRBV5-6	TRBJ1-2	-	-	17	CASSLGPWLVQDYGYTF	TGTGCCAGCAGCTTGGGCCCCTGGTTGGTACAAGACTATGGCTACACCTTC
TRBV10-3	TRBJ1-2	-	-	13	CAISESQGQGYTF	TGTGCCATCAGTGAGTCGCAGGGGCAAGGCTACACCTTC
TRBV30	TRBJ1-2	-	-	12	CAWNKGLSGYTF	TGTGCCTGGAATAAGGGGCTGTCTGGCTACACCTTC
TRBV23-1	TRBJ1-3	-	few	13	CARVPVSGNTIYF	TGCGCCAGAGTACCGGTTTCTGGAAACACCATATATTTT
TRBV6-5	TRBJ1-4	-	-	14	CASSFRGMGEKLFF	TGTGCCAGCAGTTTCAGGGGTATGGGTGAAAAACTGTTTTTT
TRBV20-1	TRBJ1-6	-	once	14	CSASSGHPNSPLHF	TGCAGTGCTAGTAGCGGGCACCCAAATTCACCCCTCCACTTT
TRBV5-6	TRBJ2-1	TRBD2	-	14	CASCRASGYNEQFF	TGTGCCAGCTGCCGGGCTAGCGGCTACAATGAGCAGTTCTTC
TRBV28	TRBJ1-4	-	-	14	CASTGPATNEKLFF	TGTGCCAGCACTGGCCCCGCAACTAATGAAAAACTGTTTTTT
TRBV7-2	TRBJ2-7	TRBD1	-	17	CASSLGQTHRGSYEQYF	TGTGCCAGCAGCTTAGGTCAAACCCACAGGGGCTCCTACGAGCAGTACTTC
TRBV15	TRBJ1-4	-	-	16	CATSRESAATNEKLFF	TGTGCCACCAGCAGAGAGAGCGCTGCAACTAATGAAAAACTGTTTTTT
TRBV18	TRBJ2-7	-	-	14	CASSPPVSIYEQYF	TGTGCCAGCTCACCACCTGTTTCTATCTACGAGCAGTACTTC
TRBV15	TRBJ1-1	-	few	15	CATSGLRGLNTEAFF	TGTGCCACCAGCGGCCTCAGGGGCCTGAACACTGAAGCTTTCTTT
TRBV21-1	TRBJ1-1	-	-	15	CASSSLFPGCTEAFF	TGTGCCAGCAGCTCTCTATTCCCAGGGTGCACTGAAGCTTTCTTT
TRBV30	TRBJ2-1	-	-	11	CAWSVSTEQFF	TGTGCCTGGAGTGTAAGTACAGAGCAGTTCTTC
TRBV11-2	TRBJ2-5	TRBD2	-	15	CASSLDGLAEETQYF	TGTGCCAGCAGCTTAGACGGACTAGCGGAAGAGACCCAGTACTTC
TRBV2	TRBJ1-1	-	-	15	CASRRDWTEYTEAFF	TGTGCCAGCAGGCGGGATTGGACCGAGTACACTGAAGCTTTCTTT
TRBV7-2	TRBJ1-2	TRBD1	-	15	CASSQWVDRGDGYTF	TGTGCCAGCAGCCAATGGGTGGACAGGGGTGATGGCTACACCTTC
TRBV7-2	TRBJ1-3	-	-	19	CASSLSMRQEVFYGNTIYF	TGTGCCAGCAGCTTATCAATGCGACAGGAGGTTTTTTATGGAAACACCATATATTTT
TRBV30	TRBJ1-6	TRBD1	-	18	CAWSFARQGSSYNSPLHF	TGTGCCTGGAGCTTTGCCCGACAGGGAAGCTCCTATAATTCACCCCTCCACTTT
TRBV19	TRBJ1-4	-	-	14	CASSIPPPAEKLFF	TGTGCCAGTAGTATCCCCCCTCCTGCGGAAAAACTGTTTTTT
TRBV7-8	TRBJ1-5	-	-	14	CASSFSEASQPQHF	TGTGCCAGCAGCTTCTCGGAGGCCAGTCAGCCCCAGCATTTT
TRBV14	TRBJ1-1	-	-	13	CASSRMTRTEAFF	TGTGCCAGCAGCCGGATGACTCGCACTGAAGCTTTCTTT
TRBV18	TRBJ2-1	-	-	15	CASSPPARVYNEQFF	TGTGCCAGCTCACCACCGGCCAGGGTCTACAATGAGCAGTTCTTC
TRBV3-1/TRBV3-2	TRBJ2-1	-	-	13	CASSQNQGNEQFF	TGTGCCAGCAGCCAGAACCAGGGCAATGAGCAGTTCTTC
TRBV30	TRBJ2-7	TRBD2	-	14	CAWMTSGTSYEQYF	TGTGCCTGGATGACTAGCGGGACATCCTACGAGCAGTACTTC
TRBV28	TRBJ1-2	-	-	14	CASNRREVVHGYTF	TGTGCCAGCAACCGAAGGGAGGTGGTGCATGGCTACACCTTC
TRBV7-2	TRBJ2-1	-	once	15	CASSLGWAGYNEQFF	TGTGCCAGCAGCTTAGGGTGGGCGGGTTACAATGAGCAGTTCTTC
TRBV15	TRBJ1-5	-	-	15	CATSRVAGAGQPQHF	TGTGCCACCAGCAGAGTGGCGGGGGCAGGGCAGCCCCAGCATTTT
TRBV19	TRBJ1-3	-	once	15	CASSIGTSSGNTIYF	TGTGCCAGTAGTATAGGTACTAGCTCTGGAAACACCATATATTTT
TRBV27	TRBJ1-5	TRBD1	-	14	CASIYRGRDQPQHF	TGTGCCAGCATCTACAGGGGTAGGGATCAGCCCCAGCATTTT
TRBV19	TRBJ1-1	TRBD1	-	14	CASGVTGGNTEAFF	TGTGCCAGCGGAGTTACAGGGGGGAACACTGAAGCTTTCTTT
TRBV7-2	TRBJ2-5	TRBD1	-	14	CASSLQGAGETQYF	TGTGCCAGCAGCTTGCAGGGGGCTGGGGAGACCCAGTACTTC
TRBV4-3	TRBJ1-2	-	-	13	CASSQVMTRGYTF	TGCGCCAGCAGCCAAGTCATGACGAGGGGCTACACCTTC
TRBV3-1/TRBV3-2	TRBJ2-4	-	-	20	CASSQDFPTGLLSSKNIQYF	TGTGCCAGCAGCCAAGACTTCCCAACAGGTCTACTCTCGTCCAAAAACATTCAGTACTTC
TRBV21-1	TRBJ2-6	-	-	15	CASSRGSSGANVLTF	TGTGCCAGCAGCAGAGGGAGCTCTGGGGCCAACGTCCTGACTTTC